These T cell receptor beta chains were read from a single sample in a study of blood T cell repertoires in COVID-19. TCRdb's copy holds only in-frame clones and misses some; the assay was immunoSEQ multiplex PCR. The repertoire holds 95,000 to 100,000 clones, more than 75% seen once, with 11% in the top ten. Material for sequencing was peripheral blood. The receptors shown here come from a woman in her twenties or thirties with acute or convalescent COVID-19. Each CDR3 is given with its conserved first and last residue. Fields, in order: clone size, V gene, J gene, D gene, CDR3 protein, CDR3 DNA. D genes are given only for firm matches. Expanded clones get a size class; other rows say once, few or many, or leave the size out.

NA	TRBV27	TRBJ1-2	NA	CASSFGGTNYGYTF	TGTGCCAGCAGTTTTGGCGGAACTAACTATGGCTACACCTTC
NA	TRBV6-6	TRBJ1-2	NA	CASRQGLDYGYTF	TGTGCCAGCAGGCAAGGACTCGACTATGGCTACACCTTC
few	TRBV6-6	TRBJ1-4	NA	CASSYSGTNEKLFF	TGTGCCAGCAGCTATTCTGGAACTAATGAAAAACTGTTTTTT
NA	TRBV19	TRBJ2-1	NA	CASSSGSGGLHNEQFF	TGTGCCAGTAGTTCCGGTTCCGGGGGGCTCCACAATGAGCAGTTCTTC
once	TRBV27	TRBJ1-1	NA	CASSARAGWLNTEAFF	TGTGCCAGCAGCGCTCGGGCAGGGTGGCTGAACACTGAAGCTTTCTTT
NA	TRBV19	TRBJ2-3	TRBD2	CASTERGTTDTQYF	TGTGCCAGTACGGAGCGGGGGACCACAGATACGCAGTATTTT
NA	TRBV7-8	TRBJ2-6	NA	CASSLFILSGANVLTF	TGTGCCAGCAGCTTATTTATCCTCTCTGGGGCCAACGTCCTGACTTTC
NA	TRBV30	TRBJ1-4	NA	CASRDSNEKLFF	TGTGCCTCCCGGGACTCTAATGAAAAACTGTTTTTT
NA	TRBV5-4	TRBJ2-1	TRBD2	CASSPLAGGVYNEQFF	TGTGCCAGCAGCCCGCTAGCGGGGGGTGTCTACAATGAGCAGTTCTTC
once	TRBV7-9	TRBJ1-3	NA	CASSLAIVSAGNTIYF	TGTGCCAGCAGCTTAGCAATAGTGTCCGCTGGAAACACCATATATTTT
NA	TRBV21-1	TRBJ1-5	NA	CASSKERIDSEGAYSNQPQHF	TGTGCCAGCAGCAAAGAACGAATTGACAGCGAGGGGGCTTATAGCAATCAGCCCCAGCATTTT
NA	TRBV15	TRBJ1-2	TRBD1	CATSRGATGTGNYGYTF	TGTGCCACCAGCAGGGGGGCTACCGGGACAGGAAACTATGGCTACACCTTC
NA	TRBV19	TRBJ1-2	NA	CASSPTGQAAYGYTF	TGTGCCAGTAGTCCTACGGGTCAAGCAGCCTATGGCTACACCTTC
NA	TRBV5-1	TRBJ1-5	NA	CASSLVGGPGQPQHF	TGCGCCAGCAGCTTGGTCGGGGGGCCAGGTCAGCCCCAGCATTTT
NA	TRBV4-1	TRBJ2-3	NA	CASSQDFGGYEDTQYF	TGCGCCAGCAGCCAAGATTTTGGGGGGTATGAAGATACGCAGTATTTT
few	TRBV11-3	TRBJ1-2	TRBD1	CASSPRQGGNYGYTF	TGTGCCAGCAGCCCGAGACAGGGGGGAAACTATGGCTACACCTTC
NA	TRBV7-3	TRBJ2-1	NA	CASSLGRYNEQFF	TGTGCCAGCAGCTTGGGGCGGTACAATGAGCAGTTCTTC
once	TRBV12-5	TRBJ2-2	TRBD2	CASGSSWEGNTGELFF	TGTGCTAGTGGTTCTTCCTGGGAGGGTAACACCGGGGAGCTGTTTTTT
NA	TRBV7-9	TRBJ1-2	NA	CASSLGGGNYGYTF	TGTGCCAGCAGCTTAGGTGGAGGAAACTATGGCTACACCTTC
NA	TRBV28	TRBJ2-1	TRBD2	CASSLWSGGYDNEQFF	TGTGCCAGCAGTTTGTGGAGCGGGGGCTACGACAATGAGCAGTTCTTC
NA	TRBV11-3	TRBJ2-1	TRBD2	CASWGLAGEIEQFF	TGTGCCAGCTGGGGACTAGCGGGAGAAATTGAGCAGTTCTTC
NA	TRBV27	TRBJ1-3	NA	CASSLGGAGGNTIYF	TGTGCCAGCAGTTTAGGAGGGGCGGGTGGAAACACCATATATTTT
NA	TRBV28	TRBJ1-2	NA	CASSRGVITNYGYTF	TGTGCCAGCAGTCGGGGGGTGATTACTAACTATGGCTACACCTTC
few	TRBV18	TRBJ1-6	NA	CASSLSPPGESYNSPLHF	TGTGCCAGCTCACTTTCTCCGCCAGGGGAATCCTATAATTCACCCCTCCACTTT
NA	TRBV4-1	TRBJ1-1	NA	CASSQVQWGGDTEAFF	TGCGCCAGCAGCCAAGTGCAGTGGGGCGGAGACACTGAAGCTTTCTTT
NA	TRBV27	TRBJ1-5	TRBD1	CASSSLGTGPRAQHF	TGTGCCAGCAGTTCCTTGGGGACAGGCCCTCGGGCCCAGCATTTT
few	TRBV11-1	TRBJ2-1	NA	CASSPFSYNEQFF	TGTGCCAGCAGCCCCTTCTCCTACAATGAGCAGTTCTTC
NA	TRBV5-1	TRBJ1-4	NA	CASSRQVTDEKLFF	TGCGCCAGCAGTCGACAGGTTACTGATGAAAAACTGTTTTTT
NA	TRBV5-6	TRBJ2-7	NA	CASSQTASYEQYF	TGTGCCAGCAGCCAGACAGCATCTTACGAGCAGTACTTC
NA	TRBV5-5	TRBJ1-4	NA	CASSPGGYEKLFF	TGTGCCAGCAGCCCCGGGGGTTATGAAAAACTGTTTTTT
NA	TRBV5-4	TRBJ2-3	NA	CASSLARGITDTQYF	TGTGCCAGCAGCTTGGCCCGGGGAATCACAGATACGCAGTATTTT
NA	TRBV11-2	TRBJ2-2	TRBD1	CASSPRGGSNTGELFF	TGTGCCAGCAGCCCCAGAGGGGGCTCGAACACCGGGGAGCTGTTTTTT
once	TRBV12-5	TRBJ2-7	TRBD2	CASGLSLLAGNSYEQYF	TGTGCTAGTGGTTTGTCTCTGCTAGCGGGGAACTCCTACGAGCAGTACTTC
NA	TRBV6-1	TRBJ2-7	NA	CASSENRMDEQYF	TGTGCCAGCAGTGAAAACAGGATGGACGAGCAGTACTTC
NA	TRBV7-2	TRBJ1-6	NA	CASSLLYSPLHF	TGTGCCAGCAGCTTATTATATTCACCCCTCCACTTT
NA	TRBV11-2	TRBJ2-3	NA	CASSLARYTDTQYF	TGTGCCAGCAGCTTAGCCCGGTACACAGATACGCAGTATTTT
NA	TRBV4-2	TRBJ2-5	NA	CASSQVGSIQETQYF	TGTGCCAGCAGCCAAGTGGGCAGTATTCAAGAGACCCAGTACTTC
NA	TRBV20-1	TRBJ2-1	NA	CSARGGYEQFF	TGCAGTGCTAGAGGAGGGTATGAGCAGTTCTTC
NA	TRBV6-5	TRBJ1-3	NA	CASTGTTSGNTIYF	TGTGCCAGCACCGGGACAACCTCTGGAAACACCATATATTTT
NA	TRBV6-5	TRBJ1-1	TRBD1	CASSYSPPGGTEAFF	TGTGCCAGCAGTTACTCCCCCCCAGGGGGCACTGAAGCTTTCTTT
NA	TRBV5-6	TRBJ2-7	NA	CASSLTSQSYEQYF	TGTGCCAGCAGCTTGACTAGCCAGTCCTACGAGCAGTACTTC
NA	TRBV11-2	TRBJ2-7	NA	CASGEEYEQYF	TGTGCCAGCGGTGAGGAGTACGAGCAGTACTTC
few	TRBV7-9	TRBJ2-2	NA	CASSWAQAGELFF	TGTGCCAGCAGCTGGGCCCAGGCCGGGGAGCTGTTTTTT
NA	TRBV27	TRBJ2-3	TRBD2	CASTHSGSNTDTQYF	TGTGCCAGCACCCATAGCGGGAGCAACACAGATACGCAGTATTTT
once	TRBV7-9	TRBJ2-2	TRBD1	CASSSAGTGNTGELFF	TGTGCCAGCAGCTCCGCCGGGACAGGGAACACCGGGGAGCTGTTTTTT
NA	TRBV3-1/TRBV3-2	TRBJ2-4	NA	CASSQRGGGNIQYF	TGTGCCAGCAGCCAAAGGGGGGGAGGAAACATTCAGTACTTC
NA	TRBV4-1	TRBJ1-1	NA	CASSHNTNLNTEAFF	TGCGCCAGCAGCCACAACACTAACCTGAACACTGAAGCTTTCTTT
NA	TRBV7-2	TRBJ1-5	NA	CASSLDGWGLQHF	TGTGCCAGCAGCTTAGATGGTTGGGGGCTCCAGCATTTT
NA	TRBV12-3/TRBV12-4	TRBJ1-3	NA	CATGRGAGNTIYF	TGTGCCACCGGTCGGGGGGCTGGAAACACCATATATTTT
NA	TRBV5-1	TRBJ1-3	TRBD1	CASWPGGTGAGNTIYF	TGCGCCAGCTGGCCCGGGGGAACAGGGGCTGGAAACACCATATATTTT
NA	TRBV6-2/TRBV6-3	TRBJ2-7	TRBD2	CASSDLSGEEQYF	TGTGCCAGCAGTGACCTGAGCGGGGAAGAGCAGTACTTC
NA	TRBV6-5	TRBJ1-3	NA	CASSYSRPGWGNTIYF	TGTGCCAGCAGTTACTCGAGGCCGGGTTGGGGAAACACCATATATTTT